This TCR beta chain derives from a study of OX40 agonist ivuxolimab in advanced cancers. In the case of this clone: Its antigen is undetermined.

After removal of 6 bases from V and 5 bases from J, the junction contained 10 bases not matched to a gene. The CDR3 runs 14 residues. Per the germline V gene, CDR1 is SGHVS and CDR2 is FQNEAQ. Study-level points and caveats: Individuals who were partial responders at 0.1-3.0 mg/kg had clonal expansion that ranked among the lowest.

The assay was immunoSEQ multiplex PCR, and TCRdb's table has in-frame clones only and misses some. The sample consists of around 86,000 clones, 89% of them appearing once. The chain uses TRBV7-8 and TRBJ2-7, with 7 positions matching TRBD1. The sample here was CD4+ or CD8+ T cells sorted from blood, taken in a trial of the OX40 agonist ivuxolimab. The sequence was obtained from an adult with an advanced solid tumor such as melanoma, head and neck, liver or kidney cancer. In DNA, the CDR3 is TGTGCCAGCAGTTTATCGACAGGGTCCGACGAGCAGTACTTC. Protein: CASSLSTGSDEQYF.